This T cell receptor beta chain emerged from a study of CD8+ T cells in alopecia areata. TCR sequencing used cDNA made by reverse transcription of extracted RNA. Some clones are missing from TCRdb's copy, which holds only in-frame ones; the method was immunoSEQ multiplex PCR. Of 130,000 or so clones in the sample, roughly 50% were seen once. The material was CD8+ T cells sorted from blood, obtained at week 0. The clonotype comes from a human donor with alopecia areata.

The CDR3 loop is CASRQGLAGKNEQFF. The CDR3 DNA is TGTGCCAGCAGGCAAGGACTAGCGGGGAAAAATGAGCAGTTCTTC. The chain has TRBV2 and TRBJ2-1; 12 nucleotides agree with TRBD2. This CDR3 contains 15 residues. The ends lost 6 bases at V and 7 bases at J; junction bases unmatched: 7. The germline V gene encodes CDR1 SNHLY and CDR2 FYNNEI. Combining the CDR3 with reference TRBV2 and TRBJ2-1 gives the whole variable domain EPEVTQTPSHQVTQMGQEVILRCVPISNHLYFYWYRQILGQKVEFLVSFYNNEISEKSEIFDDQFSVERPDGSNFTLKIRSTKLEDSAMYFCASRQGLAGKNEQFFGPGTRLTVL.